Included here is one T cell receptor beta chain sequence, with context. Its antigen is still unknown. This entry is derived from a study of cytomegalovirus exposure and HLA in healthy donors. Notes on the study in general: As immune exposure information, only CMV serostatus was available.

Trimming at V came to 6 bases and at J to 7 bases, leaving 3 bases not matched to a gene. Per the germline V gene, CDR1 is DFQATT and CDR2 is SNEGSKA (reference sequence). The CDR3 extends over 11 amino acids. PCR employed 60 Vbeta and 13 Jbeta primers. Data came from immunoSEQ multiplex PCR; TCRdb stores just in-frame clones and leaves some out. The table includes approximately 130,000 clones, about 9.2% detected once. The chain links TRBV20-1 to TRBJ2-1; 7 nucleotides agree with TRBD1. The sequencing input was PBMCs. The sequence derives from a middle-aged woman in good health and CMV-seropositive. For the CDR3, the DNA is TGCAGTGCCGAACAGGGGAATGAGCAGTTCTTC. Amino acids: CSAEQGNEQFF.